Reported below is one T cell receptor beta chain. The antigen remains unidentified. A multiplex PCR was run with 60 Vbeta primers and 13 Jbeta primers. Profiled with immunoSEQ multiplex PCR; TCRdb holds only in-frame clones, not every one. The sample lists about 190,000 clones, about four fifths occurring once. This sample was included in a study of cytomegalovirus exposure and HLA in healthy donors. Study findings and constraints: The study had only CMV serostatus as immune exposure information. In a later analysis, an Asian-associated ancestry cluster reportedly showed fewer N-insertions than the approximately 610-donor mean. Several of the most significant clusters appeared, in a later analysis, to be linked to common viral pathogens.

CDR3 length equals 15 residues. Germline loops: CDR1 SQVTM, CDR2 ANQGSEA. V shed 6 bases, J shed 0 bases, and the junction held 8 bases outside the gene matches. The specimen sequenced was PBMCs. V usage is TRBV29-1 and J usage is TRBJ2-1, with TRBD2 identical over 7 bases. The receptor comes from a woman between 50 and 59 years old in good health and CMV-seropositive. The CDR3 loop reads CSVKGASGSYNEQFF. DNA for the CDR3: TGCAGCGTCAAAGGGGCTAGCGGCTCCTACAATGAGCAGTTCTTC.